The entry below describes one TCR beta chain. Its antigen is currently unknown. The data were taken from a study of a mutant IDH1 vaccine in newly diagnosed glioma. At the level of the study: Week 47 marked visit V13, whereas week 35 marked visit V12. Overall study results and limits: Pseudoprogression appears to have had no connection to changes in top peripheral T cell clonotypes. Researchers report vaccine-induced immune responses in 93.3% of patients.

The ends were cut back, 0 bases at V and 4 bases at J, with 13 bases in the middle. The germline gives CDR1 MNHEY, CDR2 SVGAGI. The CDR3 extends over 16 amino acids. The table came from immunoSEQ multiplex PCR; TCRdb's copy has only in-frame clones and leaves some out. The sample includes about 68,000 clones, roughly 83% of them seen just once. Stated time point: week 35, safety follow-up. With topical imiquimod, each dose of the vaccine consisted of 300 ug of mutant IDH1 20-mer peptide. The rearrangement uses TRBV6-5 and TRBJ1-3; TRBD1 is a possible D gene (6 bases). The clonotype originates from a man younger than 30 with glioma. Sequencing used PBMCs, obtained from a glioma patient whose treatment included an IDH1 peptide vaccine. CDR3 coding DNA: TGTGCCAGCAGTTACTCAGGGGAGGGGGACGGAAACACCATATATTTT. It translates to CASSYSGEGDGNTIYF.